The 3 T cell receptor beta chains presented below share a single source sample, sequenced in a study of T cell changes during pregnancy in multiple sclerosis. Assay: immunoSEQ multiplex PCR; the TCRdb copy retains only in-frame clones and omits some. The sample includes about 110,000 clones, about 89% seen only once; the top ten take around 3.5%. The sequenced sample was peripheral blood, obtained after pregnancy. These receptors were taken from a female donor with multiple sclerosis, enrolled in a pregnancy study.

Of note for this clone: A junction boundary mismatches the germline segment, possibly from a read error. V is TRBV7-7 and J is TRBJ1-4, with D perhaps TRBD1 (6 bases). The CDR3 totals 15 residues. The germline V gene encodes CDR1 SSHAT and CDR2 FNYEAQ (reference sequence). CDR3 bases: TGTGCTAGCAGCTTGGGGCAGGGGCCTAATGAAAAACTGTTTTTT. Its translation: CASSLGQGPNEKLFF.

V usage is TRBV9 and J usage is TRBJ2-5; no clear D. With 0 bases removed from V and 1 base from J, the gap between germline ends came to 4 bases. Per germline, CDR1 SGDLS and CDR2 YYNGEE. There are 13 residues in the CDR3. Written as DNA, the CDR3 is TGTGCCAGCAGCGTAGACAGCCAAGAGACCCAGTACTTC. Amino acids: CASSVDSQETQYF.

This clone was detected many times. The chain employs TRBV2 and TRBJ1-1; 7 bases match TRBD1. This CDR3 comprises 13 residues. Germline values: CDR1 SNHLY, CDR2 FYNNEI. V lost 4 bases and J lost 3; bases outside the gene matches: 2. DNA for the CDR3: TGTGCCAGCAGTGGACAGGGTGACACTGAAGCTTTCTTT. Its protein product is CASSGQGDTEAFF.